This T cell receptor beta chain appears in the sequencing data of a study of blood T cells in healthy people across ages. Study-level points and caveats: Long-lived donors exceeded aged donors in naive CD4+ cells and diversity.

In germline, CDR1 is SQVTM, CDR2 ANQGSEA. V lost 1 base, J lost 0 bases, and 1 base stayed unmatched. The CDR3 covers 15 residues. Notes on this clonotype: Its antigen is as yet unknown.

For every donor, a draw yielded around 10 milliliters of peripheral blood. Each sample yielded at least 6 million isolated PBMCs. A J-beta primer mix and a sample-barcoded 5' primer were used in a second PCR of about 7 to 12 cycles. A single record per CDR3 protein comes from TCRdb applying MiXCR to the 5' RACE reads. Of hundreds of thousands of distinct CDR3 sequences listed, 55% to 65% are singletons. Material for sequencing was blood. The J gene is TRBJ2-3, the V gene TRBV29-1; 10 nucleotides line up with TRBD2. This TCR derives from a man aged 25 to 40 in good health. The CDR3 DNA reads as TGCAGCGTTGAAGTTAGCGGGGGGAGCACAGATACGCAGTATTTT. Translation: CSVEVSGGSTDTQYF.